The T cell receptor beta chain under discussion was sequenced for a study of circulating CD8 cells and anti-PD-1 response in melanoma. Four subsets defined by PD-1 and/or TIGIT were sorted from live CD3+CD8+TCRalphabeta+ cells. Each library started from roughly 15 ng of total RNA using the QIAseq Immune Repertoire TCR panel. TCRdb processed the reads anew with MiXCR; each CDR3 protein has one entry. The sample contains under 750 distinct CDR3 sequences, around 9% of which appear only once. Germline V lookup: CDR1 MNHEY, CDR2 SMNVEV (reference sequence). The CDR3 runs to 15 residues. Trimming removed 4 bases from V and 10 bases from J; junction bases left unmatched: 10. This clonotype has only a few counts.

The source material was CD8+ T cells from PBMCs, sampled at baseline or after one month of anti-PD-1 therapy (not recorded which). This chain connects TRBV27 to TRBJ2-1, with TRBD2 matching 10 bases. The clonotype comes from a human donor with melanoma. The CDR3 sequence is CASSSLAGVGPEQFF. Written as DNA, the CDR3 is TGTGCCAGCAGTTCTCTAGCGGGAGTAGGGCCAGAGCAGTTCTTC.